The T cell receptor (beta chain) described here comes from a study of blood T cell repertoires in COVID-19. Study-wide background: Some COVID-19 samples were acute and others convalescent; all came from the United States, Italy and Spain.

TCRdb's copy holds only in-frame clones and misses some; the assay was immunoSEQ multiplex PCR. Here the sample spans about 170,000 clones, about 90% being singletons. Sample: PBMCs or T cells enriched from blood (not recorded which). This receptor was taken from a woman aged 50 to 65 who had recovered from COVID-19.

As DNA, the CDR3 is TGTGCCAGCTCACCACCAGGGAGGGATTTCTACAATGAGCAGTTCTTC. Its protein product is CASSPPGRDFYNEQFF. The chain uses TRBV18 and TRBJ2-1; 7 bases line up with TRBD2. There are 16 residues in the CDR3. Trimming removed 0 bases from V and 3 bases from J; junction bases left unmatched: 5. Germline values: CDR1 KGHSH, CDR2 LQKENI.